The 17 T cell receptor beta chains presented below share a single source sample, sequenced in a study of T cell changes during pregnancy in multiple sclerosis. Clones were sequenced by immunoSEQ multiplex PCR, and TCRdb holds only the in-frame ones, with some missing. The table includes 55,000 to 70,000 clones, around 91% detected once. This specimen consisted of peripheral blood, obtained in the third trimester of pregnancy. The receptors shown here come from a female donor in good health, enrolled as a control in a pregnancy study.

The chain recombines TRBV5-1 with TRBJ2-7; a weak D match, TRBD2 (6 bases). This CDR3 is built from 14 residues. Germline CDR1 and CDR2: SGHRS and YFSETQ. Trimming took off 0 bases at V and 3 bases at J, with 10 bases between the two ends. The CDR3 region is CASSLVGGNYEQYF. The CDR3 DNA is TGCGCCAGCAGCTTGGTCGGCGGGAACTACGAGCAGTACTTC.

This clone was counted once. The V and J genes are TRBV19 and TRBJ1-4; D remains ambiguous. V was cut by 3 bases and J by 6 bases, with 14 bases left in between. CDR1 LNHDA and CDR2 SQIVND come from the germline V gene (reference sequence). The CDR3 sequence is 15 residues long. CDR3 residues: CASSMGGIGYEKLFF. The CDR3 coding sequence is TGTGCCAGTAGTATGGGAGGGATTGGCTATGAAAAACTGTTTTTT.

The chain joins TRBV4-3 to TRBJ2-3; tentative D call: TRBD2 (5 bases). V gave up 4 bases and J gave up 2 bases, with 13 bases separating them. The CDR3 spans 15 residues. Germline CDR1 LGHNA, CDR2 YSLEER. The CDR3 coding sequence is TGCGCCAGCAGCCTCCTACTAGTTTCCACAGATACGCAGTATTTT. Translated: CASSLLLVSTDTQYF.

The chain carries TRBV6-5 and TRBJ2-2; no clear D gene. Looked up from germline, CDR1 is MNHEY and CDR2 is SVGAGI. The CDR3 is 13 residues long. The germline V and J ends were trimmed by 2 bases and 7 bases, with 8 bases remaining between them. This chain's CDR3 is CASSYPAGGELFF. The CDR3 coding sequence is TGTGCCAGCAGTTACCCCGCCGGCGGGGAGCTGTTTTTT.

CDR3 nucleotide sequence: TGTGCCAGCAGTCTCAGGACATCCCTAGGGGAGACCCAGTACTTC. This codes for CASSLRTSLGETQYF. The genes are TRBV27 and TRBJ2-5, with D possibly TRBD1 on 5 matching bases. The CDR3 loop spans 15 amino acids. Germline V CDR1 and CDR2: MNHEY, SMNVEV (reference sequence). With 5 bases removed from V and 5 bases from J, the gap between germline ends came to 18 bases.

The sample holds a few counts of this clone. The V and J genes are TRBV30 and TRBJ1-1; D not certain. The CDR3 contains 12 residues. Germline CDR1 reads GTSNPN; CDR2 reads SVGIG (reference sequence). V lost 1 base and J lost 6, with 9 bases in between. CDR3 protein: CAWSEAAAEAFF. CDR3 coding DNA: TGTGCCTGGAGTGAGGCTGCGGCTGAAGCTTTCTTT.

V usage is TRBV18 and J usage is TRBJ2-3; D may be TRBD1 (5 bases). The CDR3 covers 15 residues. Germline CDR1 reads KGHSH; CDR2 reads LQKENI. Trimming removed 6 bases at V and 6 bases at J, with 19 bases between. The CDR3 is CASSPDKPVSDTQYF. The DNA of the CDR3 is TGTGCCAGCTCCCCGGACAAGCCGGTCTCCGATACGCAGTATTTT.

The rearrangement links TRBV11-2 to TRBJ1-5; D is unresolved. Germline values: CDR1 SGHAT, CDR2 FQNNGV. Deletions cut 1 base from V and 0 bases from J, with 7 bases between. This CDR3 comprises 15 residues. CDR3 DNA sequence: TGTGCCAGCAGCTTAGGACTGTATAGCAATCAGCCCCAGCATTTT. This codes for CASSLGLYSNQPQHF.

The genes are TRBV10-3 and TRBJ1-6, with TRBD1 as a possible D gene (6 bases). The V and J ends lost 2 bases and 1 base respectively, with 15 bases between them. The CDR3 spans 18 residues. The germline V gene has CDR1 ENHRY and CDR2 SYGVKD. CDR3: CAISETQGIGSYNSPLHF. CDR3 DNA sequence: TGTGCCATCAGTGAGACCCAGGGGATAGGGTCCTATAATTCACCCCTCCACTTT.

This chain connects TRBV7-2 to TRBJ1-2; D remains ambiguous. V lost 8 bases to trimming and J lost 2 bases, with 15 bases between them. The CDR3 has 14 amino acids. From germline, CDR1 is SGHTA and CDR2 FQGNSA. CDR3 coding DNA: TGTGCCAGCCAAAAGGAGCCGGGAAACTATGGCTACACCTTC. Translated, it gives CASQKEPGNYGYTF.

V usage is TRBV5-4 and J usage is TRBJ2-2; D is perhaps TRBD1 (6 bases). CDR3 length: 16 residues. The ends were cut back, 1 base at V and 2 bases at J, with 12 bases in the middle. Looked up from germline, CDR1 is SGHNT and CDR2 is YYREEE (reference sequence). CDR3 amino acids: CASSLPTGPNTGELFF. In nucleotides, the CDR3 is TGTGCCAGCAGCTTGCCGACAGGCCCAAACACCGGGGAGCTGTTTTTT.

V usage is TRBV6-5 and J usage is TRBJ1-3; 10 nucleotides align to TRBD1. In germline, CDR1 is MNHEY, CDR2 SVGAGI. V was pared by 2 bases and J by 3 bases, with 4 bases of the junction left unmatched. The CDR3 loop spans 16 amino acids. CDR3 coding DNA: TGTGCCAGCAGTTACCTCCGGGACAGGGGTGGAAACACCATATATTTT. Its protein is CASSYLRDRGGNTIYF.

The chain has TRBV4-3 and TRBJ2-1; D gene uncertain. The V gene lost 5 bases and the J gene lost 0 bases, with 5 bases spanning the gap. CDR1 is LGHNA and CDR2 is YSLEER in the germline V gene. The CDR3 consists of 13 residues. The CDR3 DNA reads as TGCGCCAGCAGCACGAGCTCCTACAATGAGCAGTTCTTC. The encoded protein is CASSTSSYNEQFF.

J is TRBJ2-7 and V is TRBV6-1, with 7 bases that match TRBD1. CDR3 length: 12 residues. Germline CDR1 reads MNHNS; CDR2 reads SASEGT. Unmatched junction bases numbered 4, after V lost 9 bases and J lost 2 bases. This CDR3 is CARRDRPYEQYF. CDR3 nucleotide sequence: TGTGCCAGGAGGGACAGACCCTACGAGCAGTACTTC.

J is TRBJ1-5 and V is TRBV19; the match to TRBD1 covers 7 bases. This CDR3 has 16 residues. CDR1 and CDR2 (germline): LNHDA, SQIVND (reference sequence). With 7 bases clipped from V and 0 bases from J, the junction kept 9 bases outside the gene matches. CDR3 in DNA: TGTGCCAGTACCAACCTCGGGACAGTTAGCAATCAGCCCCAGCATTTT. The encoded protein is CASTNLGTVSNQPQHF.

The V and J genes are TRBV18 and TRBJ2-1, with a tentative D call TRBD2 (6 bases). Germline loops: CDR1 KGHSH, CDR2 LQKENI. V gave up 3 bases and J gave up 7 bases, with 7 bases separating them. This CDR3 spans 12 amino acids. Here the CDR3 reads CASSPAGNEQFF. DNA for the CDR3: TGTGCCAGCTCACCGGCGGGGAATGAGCAGTTCTTC.

The chain has TRBV2 and TRBJ1-1, with D possibly matching TRBD1 (6 bases). The CDR3 loop spans 12 amino acids. V lost 5 bases to trimming and J lost 6 bases, with 10 bases between them. The germline V gene encodes CDR1 SNHLY and CDR2 FYNNEI. For the CDR3, the DNA is TGTGCCAGCAGTACGGGGGGGCCTGAAGCTTTCTTT. Translated: CASSTGGPEAFF.